This TCR beta chain was captured by sequencing in a study of siplizumab effects on memory and regulatory T cells. On this clone itself: Its antigen remains unidentified.

Sequenced by immunoSEQ multiplex PCR; TCRdb stores in-frame clones only, minus some. The sample comprises fewer than 100,000 clones, nearly 95% of which are singletons, and 0.3% rests with the top ten. Study-level findings and limits: Naive T cells appeared more varied than memory cells and looked like key alloresponse contributors. The average Treg-derived proportion among mappable alloreactive CD4+ clones was 68.8% with siplizumab versus 25% to 30% in controls.

The specimen was non-Treg CD4+ T cells sorted from blood. The clonotype comes from a human donor in good health.

The DNA of the CDR3 is TGCGCCAGCACGGAAAAGACAGGACGCACAGATACGCAGTATTTT. Its translation: CASTEKTGRTDTQYF. The chain is built from TRBV5-1 and TRBJ2-3, with a tentative D call TRBD1 (6 bases). The CDR3 runs 15 residues. Germline CDR1 reads SGHRS; CDR2 reads YFSETQ. V lost 6 bases and J lost 1, with 15 bases in between.